These T cell receptor beta chains were read from a single sample in a study of cytomegalovirus exposure and HLA in healthy donors. The table came from immunoSEQ multiplex PCR; TCRdb's copy has only in-frame clones and leaves some out. The table lists about 130,000 clones, 65% to 75% of them singletons, with roughly 6.3% in the top ten. Specimen: PBMCs. The receptor source for this set is a woman between 50 and 59 years old in good health and CMV-seropositive. Both conserved end residues are part of each CDR3. The order of the fields is J gene, D gene, V gene, clone size, CDR3 DNA, CDR3 protein. A D gene is named only where the DNA matches it firmly. Size is stated for part of the rows, as once, few or many counts, or as a class when the clone is expanded.

>TRBJ2-3|-|TRBV6-1|-
TGTGCCAGCAGGGAAATATGGCTAGCTGGCACAGATACGCAGTATTTT
CASREIWLAGTDTQYF
>TRBJ2-5|TRBD1|TRBV10-3|-
TGTGCCATCAGGGGGACAGGGGCCGATCGGGAGACCCAGTACTTC
CAIRGTGADRETQYF
>TRBJ2-1|-|TRBV7-7|few
TGTGCCAGCAGCTTAGTCGGAGGGGGGGATGAGCAGTTCTTC
CASSLVGGGDEQFF
>TRBJ1-1|-|TRBV6-4|-
TGTGCCAGCAGTCATGGTGGGGCGGATGAAGCTTTCTTT
CASSHGGADEAFF
>TRBJ2-7|TRBD1|TRBV9|few
TGTGCCAGCAGCGTAGGCGGGACAGGGGGCTACGAGCAGTACTTC
CASSVGGTGGYEQYF
>TRBJ1-4|TRBD1|TRBV19|-
TGTGCCAGTAGTTTTGGACAGGGGAATGAAAAACTGTTTTTT
CASSFGQGNEKLFF
>TRBJ1-4|TRBD1|TRBV10-3|-
TGTGCCATCAGTGAGCGACAGGGAGATGAAAAACTGTTTTTT
CAISERQGDEKLFF
>TRBJ2-2|TRBD2|TRBV5-1|-
TGCGCCAGCAGCTTCGGTAGCGGGGGTAACACCGGGGAGCTGTTTTTT
CASSFGSGGNTGELFF
>TRBJ1-2|-|TRBV6-1|-
TGTGCCAGTTCCCGTACAGGGCCAACGTACGGCTACACCTTC
CASSRTGPTYGYTF
>TRBJ2-1|-|TRBV19|-
TGTGCCAGTAGTATATACTTCACAGAAAGCTCCTACAATGAGCAGTTCTTC
CASSIYFTESSYNEQFF
>TRBJ2-3|TRBD2|TRBV5-1|few
TGCGCCAGCAGCTTGGCTCTAGCGGGGACCGGTAATACGCAGTATTTT
CASSLALAGTGNTQYF
>TRBJ1-2|TRBD1|TRBV5-6|once
TGTGCCAGCAGCCAAGGTACGGTACAGGGGGCTGGCTATGGCTACACCTTC
CASSQGTVQGAGYGYTF
>TRBJ2-1|-|TRBV11-1|-
TGTGCCAGCAGCTTAGGTAGCAGCGGCTCCTACAATGAGCAGTTCTTC
CASSLGSSGSYNEQFF
>TRBJ1-1|-|TRBV12-5|-
TGTGCTAGTGGTTTGGAGGGAGGCACTGAAGCTTTCTTT
CASGLEGGTEAFF
>TRBJ2-3|TRBD1|TRBV7-2|-
TGTGCCAGCAGCTCAAGGACAGGGGACACAGATACGCAGTATTTT
CASSSRTGDTDTQYF
>TRBJ1-5|-|TRBV6-5|-
TGTGCCAGCAGCCCACAGGAAAATCGGCCCCAGCATTTT
CASSPQENRPQHF
>TRBJ2-2|-|TRBV5-1|-
TGCGCCAGCAGCTCATTCACCGGGGAGCTGTTTTTT
CASSSFTGELFF
>TRBJ2-7|-|TRBV5-4|once
TGTGCCAGCAGCTTGGACAGGGGGGGCGAGCAGTACTTC
CASSLDRGGEQYF
>TRBJ1-5|-|TRBV10-2|-
TGCGCCAGCAAGAGTGGCAATCAGCCCCAGCATTTT
CASKSGNQPQHF
>TRBJ1-2|TRBD1|TRBV6-1|-
TGTGCCTTAACCCGGGACAGAGGACTATCGGGCTACACCTTC
CALTRDRGLSGYTF
>TRBJ1-3|-|TRBV5-1|-
TGCGCCAGCAGCCCGGACATCTCTGGAAACACCATATATTTT
CASSPDISGNTIYF
>TRBJ1-2|-|TRBV6-1|-
TGTGCCAGCAGTGCCACCCGGGACACCGGCTACACCTTC
CASSATRDTGYTF
>TRBJ2-2|-|TRBV5-1|-
TGCGCCAGCAGCTTACTACGGGGGGCCCACACCGGGGAGCTGTTTTTT
CASSLLRGAHTGELFF
>TRBJ2-5|-|TRBV27|-
TGTGCCAGCAGTTTATTAGGGGTTGGAGAGACCCAGTACTTC
CASSLLGVGETQYF
>TRBJ2-3|TRBD2|TRBV6-5|-
TGTGCCAGTTCACGAGGCCTAGCGGCAGATACGCAGTATTTT
CASSRGLAADTQYF
>TRBJ2-2|TRBD1|TRBV7-9|-
TGTGCCAGCAGCTTAGTACAGGGGCCTACCGGGGAGCTGTTTTTT
CASSLVQGPTGELFF
>TRBJ2-1|TRBD1|TRBV2|-
TGTGCCAGGGGACAGGGGCTTAGAGATGAGCAGTTCTTC
CARGQGLRDEQFF
>TRBJ2-1|TRBD2|TRBV7-9|-
TGTGCCAGCAGCTTAGGCGTGGACAGCGGGGGTGATGCGTTCTTC
CASSLGVDSGGDAFF
>TRBJ1-3|-|TRBV7-8|-
TGTGCCAGCAGCAAAAGTCCCCAGGGCCAGAACACCATATATTTT
CASSKSPQGQNTIYF
>TRBJ1-2|-|TRBV27|-
TGTGCCAGCAGTATACAGGGTAGCTATGGCTACACCTTC
CASSIQGSYGYTF
>TRBJ2-3|TRBD1|TRBV7-2|-
TGTGCCAGCAGCTGGACAGGGGCTAGCACAGATACGCAGTATTTT
CASSWTGASTDTQYF
>TRBJ2-5|-|TRBV7-9|-
TGTGCCAGCAGCTTATCGGGCAGGGGAAGCCGGGAGACCCAGTACTTC
CASSLSGRGSRETQYF
>TRBJ2-3|TRBD2|TRBV6-5|-
TGTGCCAGCAGTTTGGCGGGGGGCCGCACAGATACGCAGTATTTT
CASSLAGGRTDTQYF
>TRBJ1-6|TRBD1|TRBV5-6|-
TGTGCCAGCAGCTGGGGACAGCTTCACAGCTCCTATAATTCACCCCTCCACTTT
CASSWGQLHSSYNSPLHF
>TRBJ1-1|-|TRBV18|-
TGTGCCAGCTCACCCCCGTCAGGCAATGAAGCTTTCTTT
CASSPPSGNEAFF
>TRBJ1-4|-|TRBV4-2|-
TGTGCCAGCAGCCAAGCAGGGAACGTTGAAAAACTGTTTTTT
CASSQAGNVEKLFF
>TRBJ1-5|TRBD1|TRBV19|few
TGTGCCAGTAGTCGAACTCGGACAGGGCACCAGCCCCAGCATTTT
CASSRTRTGHQPQHF
>TRBJ2-7|TRBD2|TRBV5-1|-
TGCGCCAGCAGCTTAGGGACTAGCGGGGGTTACGAGCAGTACTTC
CASSLGTSGGYEQYF
>TRBJ1-1|-|TRBV19|-
TGTGCCTGCAGGTCCCTGCAGAACACTGAAGCTTTCTTT
CACRSLQNTEAFF
>TRBJ1-2|-|TRBV5-8|-
TGTGCCAGCAGCTTGGTCGGGGGTGGCTACACCTTC
CASSLVGGGYTF
>TRBJ1-3|-|TRBV5-1|-
TGCGCCAGCAGCTTGGTTCCAGGGCGCGGAAACACCATATATTTT
CASSLVPGRGNTIYF
>TRBJ2-5|-|TRBV2|once
TGTGCCAGCAGTGAAGGTGACAATCGGGAGACCCAGTACTTC
CASSEGDNRETQYF
>TRBJ2-5|-|TRBV7-7|-
TGTGCCAGCAGCTTGGGCCGTGGAGAGACCCAGTACTTC
CASSLGRGETQYF
>TRBJ2-5|TRBD2|TRBV5-6|-
TGTGCCAGCAGCAGCGGACTAGCGGGGGAGCAAGAGACCCAGTACTTC
CASSSGLAGEQETQYF
>TRBJ1-1|-|TRBV5-8|-
TGTGCCAGCAGCTTGGTGCAGGGGCTGGGCACTGAAGCTTTCTTT
CASSLVQGLGTEAFF
>TRBJ2-3|-|TRBV5-4|-
TGTGCCAGCAGCACGGGACACGAAAATACGCAGTATTTT
CASSTGHENTQYF
>TRBJ2-5|TRBD2|TRBV11-3|-
TGTGCCAGCAGCCCACTAGCGGCGGAGACCCAGTACTTC
CASSPLAAETQYF
>TRBJ2-3|TRBD2|TRBV5-4|-
TGTGCCAGCAGCAAGCTTGGAATAGCGGGGGACCCCCCGGCAGATACGCAGTATTTT
CASSKLGIAGDPPADTQYF
>TRBJ2-7|-|TRBV6-1|-
TGTGCCAGCAATCGGGGAAGACTTTCCTACGAGCAGTACTTC
CASNRGRLSYEQYF
>TRBJ1-6|-|TRBV14|few
TGTGCCAGCAGCCAAGACGCTCAGGCTTCACCCCTCCACTTT
CASSQDAQASPLHF